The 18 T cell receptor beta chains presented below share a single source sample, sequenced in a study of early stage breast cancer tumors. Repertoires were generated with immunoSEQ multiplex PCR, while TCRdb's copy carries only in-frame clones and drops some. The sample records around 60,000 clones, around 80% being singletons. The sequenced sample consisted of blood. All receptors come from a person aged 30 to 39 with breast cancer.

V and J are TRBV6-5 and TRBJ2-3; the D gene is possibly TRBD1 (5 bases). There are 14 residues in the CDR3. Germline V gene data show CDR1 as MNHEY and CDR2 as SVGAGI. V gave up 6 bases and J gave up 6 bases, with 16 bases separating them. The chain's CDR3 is CASRTGFSPDTQYF. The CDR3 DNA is TGTGCCAGCAGAACAGGATTTTCTCCGGATACGCAGTATTTT.

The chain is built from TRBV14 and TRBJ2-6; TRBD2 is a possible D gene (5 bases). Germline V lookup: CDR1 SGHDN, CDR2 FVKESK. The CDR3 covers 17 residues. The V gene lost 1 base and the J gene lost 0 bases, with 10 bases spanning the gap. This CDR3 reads CASSQGGLGSGANVLTF. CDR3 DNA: TGTGCCAGCAGCCAAGGAGGACTTGGCTCTGGGGCCAACGTCCTGACTTTC.

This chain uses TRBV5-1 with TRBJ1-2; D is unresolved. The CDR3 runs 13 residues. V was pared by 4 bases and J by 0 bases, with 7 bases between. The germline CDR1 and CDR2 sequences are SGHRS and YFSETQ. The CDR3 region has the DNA TGCGCCAGCAGCCTACAGACTAACTATGGCTACACCTTC. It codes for CASSLQTNYGYTF.

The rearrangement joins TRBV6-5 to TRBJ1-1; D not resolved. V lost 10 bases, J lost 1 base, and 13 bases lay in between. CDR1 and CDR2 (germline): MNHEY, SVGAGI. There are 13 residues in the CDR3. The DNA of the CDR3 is TGTGCCACCGCACCGTACTCGAACACTGAAGCTTTCTTT. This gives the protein CATAPYSNTEAFF.

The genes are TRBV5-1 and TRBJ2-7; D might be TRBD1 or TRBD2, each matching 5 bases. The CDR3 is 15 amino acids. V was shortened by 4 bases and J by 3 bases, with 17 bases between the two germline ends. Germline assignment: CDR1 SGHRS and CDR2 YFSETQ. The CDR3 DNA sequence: TGCGCCAGCAGCCCCCTACTAGACAGACGCTACGAGCAGTACTTC. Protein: CASSPLLDRRYEQYF.

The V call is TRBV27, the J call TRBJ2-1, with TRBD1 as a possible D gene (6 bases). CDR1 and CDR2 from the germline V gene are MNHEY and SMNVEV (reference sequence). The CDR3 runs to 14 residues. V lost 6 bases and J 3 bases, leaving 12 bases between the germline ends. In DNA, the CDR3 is TGTGCCAGCAGCCGGACAGTCTTCTACAATGAGCAGTTCTTC. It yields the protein CASSRTVFYNEQFF.

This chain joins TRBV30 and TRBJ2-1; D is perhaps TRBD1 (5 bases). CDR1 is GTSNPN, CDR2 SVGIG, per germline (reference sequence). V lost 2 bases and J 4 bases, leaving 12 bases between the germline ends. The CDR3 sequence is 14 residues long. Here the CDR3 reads CAWSRRAHYNEQFF. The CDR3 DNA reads TGTGCCTGGAGTCGCAGGGCCCATTACAATGAGCAGTTCTTC.

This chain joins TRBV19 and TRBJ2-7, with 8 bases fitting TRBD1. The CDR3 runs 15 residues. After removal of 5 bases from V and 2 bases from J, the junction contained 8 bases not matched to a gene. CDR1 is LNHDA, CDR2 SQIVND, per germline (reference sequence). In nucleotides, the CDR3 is TGTGCCAGTAGTCCAGATCGGACAGGGCCCTACGAGCAGTACTTC. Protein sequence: CASSPDRTGPYEQYF.

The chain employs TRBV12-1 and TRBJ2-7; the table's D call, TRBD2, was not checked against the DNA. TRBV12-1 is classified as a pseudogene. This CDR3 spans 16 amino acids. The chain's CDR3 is CASKRLRDPSSYEQYF. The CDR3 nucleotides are TGTGCCAGCAAAAGGTTGCGGGATCCTAGCTCCTACGAGCAGTACTTC.

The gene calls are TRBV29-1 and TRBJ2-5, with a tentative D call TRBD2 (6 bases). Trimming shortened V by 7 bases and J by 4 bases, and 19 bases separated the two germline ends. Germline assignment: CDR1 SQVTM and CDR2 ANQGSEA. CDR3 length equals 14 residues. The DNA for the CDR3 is TGCAGCGCCGCGACTGGGGGGAGTGGAGAGACCCAGTACTTC. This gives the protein CSAATGGSGETQYF.

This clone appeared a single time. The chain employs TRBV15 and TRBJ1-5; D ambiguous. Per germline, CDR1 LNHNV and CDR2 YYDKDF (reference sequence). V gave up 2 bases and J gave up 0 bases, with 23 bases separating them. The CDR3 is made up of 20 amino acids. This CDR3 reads CATSRSTVSVGPTSNQPQHF. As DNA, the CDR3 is TGTGCCACCAGCAGATCTACCGTAAGTGTCGGGCCAACTAGCAATCAGCCCCAGCATTTT.

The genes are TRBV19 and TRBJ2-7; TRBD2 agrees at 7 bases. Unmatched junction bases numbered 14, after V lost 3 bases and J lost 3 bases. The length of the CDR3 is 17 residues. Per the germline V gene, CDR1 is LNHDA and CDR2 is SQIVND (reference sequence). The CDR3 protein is CASSIAGGSREVYEQYF. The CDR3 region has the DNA TGTGCCAGTAGTATCGCCGGGGGTAGCCGGGAGGTCTACGAGCAGTACTTC.

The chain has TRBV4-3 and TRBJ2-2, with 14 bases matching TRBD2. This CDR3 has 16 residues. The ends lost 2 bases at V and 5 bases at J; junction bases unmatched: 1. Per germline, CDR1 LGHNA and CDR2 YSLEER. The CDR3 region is CASSQRTSGRTGELFF. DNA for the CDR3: TGCGCCAGCAGCCAACGGACTAGCGGGAGGACCGGGGAGCTGTTTTTT.

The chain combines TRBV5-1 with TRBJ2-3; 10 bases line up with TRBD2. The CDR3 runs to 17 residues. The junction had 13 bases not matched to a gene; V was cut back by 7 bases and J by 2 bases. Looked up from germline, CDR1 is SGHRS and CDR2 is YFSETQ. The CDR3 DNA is TGCGCCAGCTTGAACGGGCTAGCGGGAGTGAACACAGATACGCAGTATTTT. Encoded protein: CASLNGLAGVNTDTQYF. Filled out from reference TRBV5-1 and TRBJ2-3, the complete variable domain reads KAGVTQTPRYLIKTRGQQVTLSCSPISGHRSVSWYQQTPGQGLQFLFEYFSETQRNKGNFPGRFSGRQFSNSRSEMNVSTLELGDSALYLCASLNGLAGVNTDTQYFGPGTRLTVL.

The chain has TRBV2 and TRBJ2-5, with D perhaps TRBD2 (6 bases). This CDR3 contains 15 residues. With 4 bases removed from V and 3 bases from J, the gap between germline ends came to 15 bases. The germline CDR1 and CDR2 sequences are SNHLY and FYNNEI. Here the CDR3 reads CASSGSSALKETQYF. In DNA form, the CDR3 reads TGTGCCAGCAGTGGGTCTAGCGCGTTAAAAGAGACCCAGTACTTC.

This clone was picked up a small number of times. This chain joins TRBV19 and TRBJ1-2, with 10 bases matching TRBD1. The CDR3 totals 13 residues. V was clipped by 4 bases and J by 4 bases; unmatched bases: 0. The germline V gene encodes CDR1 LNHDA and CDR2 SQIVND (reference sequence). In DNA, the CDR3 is TGTGCCAGTAGTAGGACAGGGGGCTATGGCTACACCTTC. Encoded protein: CASSRTGGYGYTF.

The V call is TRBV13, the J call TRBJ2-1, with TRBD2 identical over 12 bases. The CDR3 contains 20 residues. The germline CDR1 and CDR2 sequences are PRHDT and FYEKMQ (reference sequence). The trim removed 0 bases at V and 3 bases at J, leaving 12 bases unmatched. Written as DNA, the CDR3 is TGTGCCAGCAGCTTAGGGGACGGGACTAGCGGGCTGTCTCTCTACAATGAGCAGTTCTTC. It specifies CASSLGDGTSGLSLYNEQFF.

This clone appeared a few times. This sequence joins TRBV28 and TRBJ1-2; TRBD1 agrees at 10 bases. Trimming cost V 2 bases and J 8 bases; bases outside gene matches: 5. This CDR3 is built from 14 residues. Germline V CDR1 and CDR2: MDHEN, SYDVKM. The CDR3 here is CASSLPGTGVGYTF. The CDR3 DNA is TGTGCCAGCAGTTTACCCGGGACAGGGGTAGGCTACACCTTC.